These 4 T cell receptor beta chains were all obtained from the same sample, sequenced in a study of T cells in Graves' hyperthyroidism and ophthalmopathy. Using RNA transcripts as the source, TCR beta CDR3 regions were amplified. The TCR CDR3 was amplified in a first-round RT-PCR using the HTBI primer set. TCRdb ran MiXCR on the multiplex PCR reads and lists one entry per CDR3 protein. The sample consists of roughly 700,000 distinct CDR3 sequences, 12% to 15% of them appearing once. The sample taken for sequencing was blood. These receptors were obtained from a woman aged 18-29 years with Graves' hyperthyroidism.

This clonotype was observed at least ten times. This chain uses TRBV7-8 with TRBJ2-3, with 7 bases identical to TRBD2. CDR3 length: 15 amino acids. CDR1 SGHVS and CDR2 FQNEAQ come from the germline V gene. V was clipped by 0 bases and J by 5 bases; unmatched bases: 5. The CDR3 loop is CASSLATGLEDTQYF. Here the CDR3 DNA reads TGTGCCAGCAGCTTAGCGACCGGACTAGAAGATACGCAGTATTTT.

This clonotype came up a few times. One junction end disagrees with the germline gene, perhaps due to a read error. The V call is TRBV5-1, the J call TRBJ2-7; TRBD1 agrees at 8 bases. This CDR3 has 15 amino acids. Germline V CDR1 and CDR2: SGHRS, YFSETQ. The CDR3 reads CANSLSGQDFYEQYF. DNA for the CDR3: TGCGCCAACAGCTTGTCGGGACAGGATTTCTACGAGCAGTACTTC.

The chain has TRBV7-8 and TRBJ2-1; 8 bases agree with TRBD2. V was clipped by 3 bases and J by 0 bases; unmatched bases: 16. The CDR3 loop spans 20 amino acids. The germline gives CDR1 SGHVS, CDR2 FQNEAQ. The CDR3 sequence: CASSLGLGSAGAPSYNEQFF. DNA of the CDR3: TGTGCCAGCAGCTTGGGTTTAGGTTCAGCGGGAGCACCCTCCTACAATGAGCAGTTCTTC.

V gene TRBV9 combines with J gene TRBJ2-7; 9 bases line up with TRBD1. The CDR3 length is 15 residues. V lost 4 bases and J lost 1; bases outside the gene matches: 6. In germline, CDR1 is SGDLS, CDR2 YYNGEE. CDR3 protein: CASSPAGQGSYEQYF. In DNA form, the CDR3 reads TGTGCCAGCAGCCCCGCTGGACAGGGGTCCTACGAGCAGTACTTC.